Below, 32 T cell receptor beta chains from the same sample are listed, as sequenced in a study of blood T cell repertoires in COVID-19. Measured with immunoSEQ multiplex PCR; TCRdb has only the in-frame clones, and not every one. The sample has roughly 120,000 clones, roughly 80% seen once; the top ten hold roughly 8%. The sequencing sample was made of peripheral blood. These receptors all stem from a woman in her 40s with acute or convalescent COVID-19.

The chain joins TRBV28 to TRBJ2-1; possibly TRBD2 for D (6 bases). Trimming pared 5 bases from V and 3 bases from J, leaving 14 bases between. Germline V gene sequence: CDR1 MDHEN, CDR2 SYDVKM. The CDR3 consists of 15 residues. DNA of the CDR3: TGTGCCAGCAGTCCTTATGTGGGGGGCTACAATGAGCAGTTCTTC. It encodes CASSPYVGGYNEQFF. The variable domain in full, completed from reference TRBV28 and TRBJ2-1, reads DVKVTQSSRYLVKRTGEKVFLECVQDMDHENMFWYRQDPGLGLRLIYFSYDVKMKEKGDIPEGYSVSREKKERFSLILESASTNQTSMYLCASSPYVGGYNEQFFGPGTRLTVL.

V is TRBV5-1 and J is TRBJ1-2, with 8 bases matching TRBD1. This CDR3 region has 13 residues. The junction had 2 bases not matched to a gene; V was cut back by 3 bases and J by 4 bases. Per germline, CDR1 SGHRS and CDR2 YFSETQ. Written as DNA, the CDR3 is TGCGCCAGCAGCTACGACAGGGGCTATGGCTACACCTTC. Residues: CASSYDRGYGYTF.

This sequence joins TRBV9 and TRBJ1-4; D not resolved. The CDR3 contains 16 residues. V was pared by 4 bases and J by 0 bases, with 13 bases between. Germline V gene sequence: CDR1 SGDLS, CDR2 YYNGEE. The CDR3 region has the DNA TGTGCCAGCAGCCCGGCGGGTGTATCAACTAATGAAAAACTGTTTTTT. This translates into CASSPAGVSTNEKLFF.

The J gene is TRBJ2-7, the V gene TRBV7-9, with D perhaps matching TRBD2 (6 bases). V lost 8 bases and J lost 7, with 15 bases in between. The germline CDR1 and CDR2 sequences are SEHNR and FQNEAQ (reference sequence). The CDR3 covers 12 residues. The CDR3 region has the DNA TGTGCCAGCCGAGACCGCGGAGGGGAGCAGTACTTC. This translates into CASRDRGGEQYF.

V and J are TRBV24-1 and TRBJ2-7; D may be TRBD2 (5 bases). The CDR3 length is 15 residues. Between the trimmed V and J ends, which lost 3 bases and 5 bases, there was a span of 16 bases. Germline V CDR1 and CDR2: KGHDR, SFDVKD. The CDR3 DNA reads TGTGCCACCAGTGATGTAAACGGGGATCCCAACGAGCAGTACTTC. Residues: CATSDVNGDPNEQYF.

This clone was detected only once. The CDR3 region has the DNA TGTGCCATCAGTGAGTCATTGGGGGGTTTCTACGAGCAGTACTTC. This translates into CAISESLGGFYEQYF. This rearrangement joins TRBV10-3 to TRBJ2-7; D might be TRBD2 (6 bases). CDR1 is ENHRY and CDR2 is SYGVKD in the germline V gene. The CDR3 is made up of 15 amino acids. Trimming removed 0 bases from V and 3 bases from J, with 12 bases in between.

This clone was detected only once. V gene TRBV3-1 (or the pseudogene TRBV3-2) combines with J gene TRBJ2-7; D not certain. Germline V gene sequence: CDR1 LGHDT, CDR2 YNNKEL (reference sequence). V was clipped by 3 bases and J by 2 bases, with 8 bases between them. The CDR3 totals 13 residues. The CDR3 DNA sequence: TGTGCCAGCAGCCACCGAACTACCTACGAGCAGTACTTC. This codes for CASSHRTTYEQYF.

This chain links TRBV10-3 with TRBJ1-3, with TRBD1 matching 11 bases. This CDR3 comprises 13 residues. The ends lost 8 bases at V and 8 bases at J; junction bases unmatched: 5. Germline V gives CDR1 ENHRY, CDR2 SYGVKD. The DNA for the CDR3 is TGTGCCATCGGGACAGGGGGAGGATACACCATATATTTT. Translated: CAIGTGGGYTIYF.

The chain carries TRBV30 and TRBJ2-3; TRBD2 aligns across 11 bases. The J segment lost 0 bases and the V segment lost 4 bases, leaving 3 bases of the junction unmatched. The CDR3 runs 15 residues. Germline CDR1 GTSNPN, CDR2 SVGIG (reference sequence). CDR3 residues: CAWTTSGASTDTQYF. The CDR3 DNA follows: TGTGCCTGGACGACTAGCGGGGCTAGCACAGATACGCAGTATTTT.

The chain combines TRBV29-1 with TRBJ1-3; D unresolved. Germline loops: CDR1 SQVTM, CDR2 ANQGSEA. Trimming shortened V by 7 bases and J by 0 bases, and 10 bases separated the two germline ends. The CDR3 sequence is 13 residues long. The CDR3 region has the DNA TGCAGCGCGAGCCGTGACTCTGGAAACACCATATATTTT. Translating gives CSASRDSGNTIYF.

The chain joins TRBV6-2 or TRBV6-3 to TRBJ1-5; 8 nucleotides agree with TRBD1. The CDR3 consists of 14 residues. The V gene end was trimmed by 5 bases and the J gene end by 2 bases; junction bases not matched to a gene: 2. Germline loops: CDR1 MNHEY, CDR2 SVGEGT. CDR3 region: CASSLTGGNQPQHF. CDR3 nucleotides: TGTGCCAGCAGTCTGACAGGGGGCAATCAGCCCCAGCATTTT.

This chain uses TRBV2 with TRBJ2-3; D not certain. V was trimmed by 7 bases and J by 6 bases, leaving 20 bases between them. This CDR3 contains 15 residues. Germline V gene lookup returns CDR1 SNHLY and CDR2 FYNNEI. CDR3: CASTLSDSPVDTQYF. CDR3 nucleotides: TGTGCCAGCACCCTCAGCGACTCCCCGGTGGATACGCAGTATTTT.

The V call is TRBV9, the J call TRBJ1-5, with D possibly TRBD1 on 6 matching bases. V was shortened by 3 bases and J by 6 bases, with 19 bases between the two germline ends. CDR1 and CDR2 (germline): SGDLS, YYNGEE. The CDR3 totals 16 residues. CDR3 protein: CASSEGQGGVGQPQHF. The CDR3 region has the DNA TGTGCCAGCAGCGAGGGGCAAGGGGGGGTAGGTCAGCCCCAGCATTTT. Full variable domain (rest looked up from reference TRBV9 and TRBJ1-5): DSGVTQTPKHLITATGQRVTLRCSPRSGDLSVYWYQQSLDQGLQFLIQYYNGEERAKGNILERFSAQQFPDLHSELNLSSLELGDSALYFCASSEGQGGVGQPQHFGDGTRLSIL.

The chain links TRBV7-9 to TRBJ2-7; D is possibly TRBD1 (6 bases). V lost 5 bases and J lost 6, with 17 bases in between. The CDR3 has 14 residues. The V gene's germline CDR1 is SEHNR and CDR2 FQNEAQ (reference sequence). The CDR3 coding sequence is TGTGCCAGCAGCGTACCACAGGGACATGGCGAGCAGTACTTC. Protein product: CASSVPQGHGEQYF.

J is TRBJ1-6 and V is TRBV7-2; D is possibly TRBD1 (6 bases). The CDR3 has 13 residues. V was trimmed by 0 bases and J by 11 bases, leaving 8 bases between them. The V gene's germline CDR1 is SGHTA and CDR2 FQGNSA. CDR3 in amino acids: CASSLAQGTPLHF. In nucleotides, the CDR3 is TGTGCCAGCAGCTTAGCACAGGGAACACCCCTCCACTTT.

This rearrangement joins TRBV7-2 to TRBJ1-5; 7 bases are shared with TRBD1. Trimming at V came to 3 bases and at J to 4 bases, leaving 3 bases not matched to a gene. Per germline, CDR1 SGHTA and CDR2 FQGNSA. This CDR3 is built from 14 residues. In DNA form, the CDR3 reads TGTGCCAGCAGCTTTGCAGGGGGTAATCAGCCCCAGCATTTT. It yields the protein CASSFAGGNQPQHF.

The chain is built from TRBV5-1 and TRBJ2-1; 9 bases map to TRBD2. The CDR3 length is 16 residues. Germline CDR1 and CDR2: SGHRS and YFSETQ. V lost 4 bases, J lost 4 bases, and 9 bases stayed unmatched. The CDR3 sequence: CASSPNRLAGYNEQFF. CDR3 sequence (DNA): TGCGCCAGCAGCCCTAACCGGCTAGCGGGGTACAATGAGCAGTTCTTC.

The V and J genes are TRBV18 and TRBJ1-1; tentative D call: TRBD1 (6 bases). Germline CDR1 is KGHSH and CDR2 is LQKENI. This CDR3 contains 16 residues. V was trimmed by 3 bases and J by 1 base, leaving 15 bases between them. The CDR3 sequence is CASSPRQAQANTEAFF. DNA of the CDR3: TGTGCCAGCTCACCGAGACAGGCCCAGGCGAACACTGAAGCTTTCTTT.

This rearrangement joins TRBV4-1 to TRBJ1-1; D uncertain. Germline V gene lookup returns CDR1 MGHRA and CDR2 YSYEKL. CDR3 length: 14 residues. Trimming left V 0 bases short and J 3 bases short, with 8 bases between. The CDR3 sequence is CASSQDRSYTEAFF. As DNA, the CDR3 is TGCGCCAGCAGCCAAGATCGGAGCTACACTGAAGCTTTCTTT.

The chain recombines TRBV5-1 with TRBJ2-3; D not certain. Germline V gene data show CDR1 as SGHRS and CDR2 as YFSETQ. The CDR3 is made up of 14 amino acids. Trimming stripped 3 bases from V and 5 bases from J, with 13 bases between. Written as DNA, the CDR3 is TGCGCCAGCAGCTGGGCCCGGAAGGAAGATACGCAGTATTTT. This encodes CASSWARKEDTQYF.

V is TRBV7-2 and J is TRBJ2-3; 13 bases agree with TRBD2. The CDR3 length is 15 residues. V lost 4 bases and J lost 5; bases outside the gene matches: 3. The V gene's germline CDR1 is SGHTA and CDR2 FQGNSA. CDR3: CASSSGLAGRDTQYF. The CDR3 nucleotides read TGTGCCAGCAGCTCGGGACTAGCGGGGAGAGATACGCAGTATTTT. Variable domain in full (rest from reference TRBV7-2 and TRBJ2-3): GAGVSQSPSNKVTEKGKDVELRCDPISGHTALYWYRQSLGQGLEFLIYFQGNSAPDKSGLPSDRFSAERTGGSVSTLTIQRTQQEDSAVYLCASSSGLAGRDTQYFGPGTRLTVL.

The genes are TRBV9 and TRBJ1-2; D remains ambiguous. V shed 0 bases and J shed 5 bases, with 5 bases lying between them. Germline lookup yields CDR1 SGDLS and CDR2 YYNGEE. CDR3 size: 12 residues. The CDR3 nucleotides are TGTGCCAGCAGCGTAGCGGAGTATGGCTACACCTTC. This codes for CASSVAEYGYTF.

The chain combines TRBV27 with TRBJ1-6, with D uncertain. This CDR3 spans 13 amino acids. CDR1 and CDR2 from the germline V gene are MNHEY and SMNVEV (reference sequence). The V end lost 8 bases, the J end lost 10 bases, and 15 bases lay between the germline ends. The CDR3: CASSLGSKSPLHF. In DNA form, the CDR3 reads TGTGCCAGCTCTTTGGGGAGTAAATCACCCCTCCACTTT.

This clone was detected a few times. The chain is built from TRBV7-8 and TRBJ1-4, with TRBD1 as a possible D gene (5 bases). Trimming pared 2 bases from V and 5 bases from J, leaving 15 bases between. CDR1 is SGHVS and CDR2 is FQNEAQ in the germline V gene. The CDR3 is 16 residues long. DNA of the CDR3: TGTGCCAGCAGCTTACGAGGGGAGGGCAAGAATGAAAAACTGTTTTTT. Translating it yields CASSLRGEGKNEKLFF.

This rearrangement joins TRBV5-4 to TRBJ2-5; 7 bases align to TRBD2. V trimming: 2 bases; J trimming: 5 bases; junction bases outside the gene matches: 9. Germline lookup yields CDR1 SGHNT and CDR2 YYREEE (reference sequence). The CDR3 is 15 residues long. This CDR3 reads CASSFPSGGEETQYF. CDR3 nucleotides: TGTGCCAGCAGCTTCCCTAGCGGAGGGGAGGAGACCCAGTACTTC.

V and J are TRBV25-1 and TRBJ1-2; weak D call: TRBD1 (5 bases). V was clipped by 6 bases and J by 8 bases, with 19 bases between them. The germline V gene has CDR1 MGHDK and CDR2 SYGVNS. This CDR3 comprises 14 residues. Here the CDR3 DNA reads TGTGCCAGCAGAGGGGCCCTCCAAGTGGGCGGCTACACCTTC. It encodes CASRGALQVGGYTF.

The chain's CDR3 is CASSEDRVEKLFF. CDR3 in DNA: TGCGCCAGCAGCGAGGACAGGGTTGAAAAACTGTTTTTT. J is TRBJ1-4 and V is TRBV5-1; 8 positions match TRBD1. CDR3 length: 13 residues. Germline V lookup: CDR1 SGHRS, CDR2 YFSETQ. Trimming removed 4 bases from V and 7 bases from J; junction bases left unmatched: 3.

The chain links TRBV28 to TRBJ1-2; TRBD1 aligns across 7 bases. Germline CDR1 MDHEN, CDR2 SYDVKM. With V trimmed by 2 bases and J by 4 bases, 4 bases remained unmatched. The CDR3 covers 14 residues. The DNA for the CDR3 is TGTGCCAGCAGTTTAAACAGGGGAGGCTATGGCTACACCTTC. This sequence encodes CASSLNRGGYGYTF.

The J gene is TRBJ1-1, the V gene TRBV2, with TRBD1 matching over 8 bases. The CDR3 loop spans 14 amino acids. The J segment lost 0 bases and the V segment lost 5 bases, leaving 2 bases of the junction unmatched. Germline V gene data show CDR1 as SNHLY and CDR2 as FYNNEI. The CDR3 coding sequence is TGTGCCAGCAGTACGGACAGGGTGAACACTGAAGCTTTCTTT. Translated: CASSTDRVNTEAFF.

The chain carries TRBV5-4 and TRBJ2-1, with 7 bases that match TRBD2. Per the germline V gene, CDR1 is SGHNT and CDR2 is YYREEE (reference sequence). V dropped 4 bases and J dropped 7; count of bases not matched to a gene: 8. The CDR3 consists of 14 residues. Written as DNA, the CDR3 is TGTGCCAGCAGCCCAAGGGCGGGGGAAAATGAGCAGTTCTTC. Protein sequence: CASSPRAGENEQFF.

The chain combines TRBV12-3 or TRBV12-4 with TRBJ1-2; D call uncertain. The CDR3 spans 12 residues. V was cut by 0 bases and J by 8 bases, with 7 bases left in between. Written as DNA, the CDR3 is TGTGCCAGCAGTTTAGCCCGAGGAGGCTACACCTTC. It codes for CASSLARGGYTF.

The CDR3 spells CASSEMGQVANEQFF. CDR3 DNA sequence: TGTGCCAGCAGTGAAATGGGACAGGTAGCTAATGAGCAGTTCTTC. This rearrangement joins TRBV6-1 to TRBJ2-1, with TRBD1 identical over 8 bases. The germline CDR1 and CDR2 sequences are MNHNS and SASEGT. This CDR3 comprises 15 residues. Trimming at V came to 2 bases and at J to 7 bases, leaving 7 bases not matched to a gene.